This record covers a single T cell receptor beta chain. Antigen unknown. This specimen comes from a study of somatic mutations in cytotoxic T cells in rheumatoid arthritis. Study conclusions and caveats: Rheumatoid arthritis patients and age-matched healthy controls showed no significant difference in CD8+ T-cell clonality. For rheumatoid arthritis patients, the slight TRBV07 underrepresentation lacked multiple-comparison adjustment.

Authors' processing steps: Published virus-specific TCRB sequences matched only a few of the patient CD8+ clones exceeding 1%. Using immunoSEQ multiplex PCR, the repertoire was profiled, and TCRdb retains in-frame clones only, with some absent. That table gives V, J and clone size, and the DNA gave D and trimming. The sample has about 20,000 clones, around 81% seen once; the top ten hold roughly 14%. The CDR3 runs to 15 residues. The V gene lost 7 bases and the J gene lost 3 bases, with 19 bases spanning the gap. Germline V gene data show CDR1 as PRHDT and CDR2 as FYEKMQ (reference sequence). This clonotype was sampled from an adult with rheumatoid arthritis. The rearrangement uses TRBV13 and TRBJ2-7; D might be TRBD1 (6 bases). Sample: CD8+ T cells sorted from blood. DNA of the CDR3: TGTGCCAGCACCGAAGGGGGAAAGGGGTACTACGAGCAGTACTTC. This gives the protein CASTEGGKGYYEQYF.